What follows describes a single T cell receptor (beta chain). The antigen remains unidentified. CDR1 and CDR2 (germline): LGHDT, YNNKEL (reference sequence). The CDR3 has 15 amino acids. V was pared by 3 bases and J by 2 bases, with 13 bases between. Sequenced by immunoSEQ multiplex PCR; TCRdb stores in-frame clones only, minus some. The repertoire includes approximately 70,000 clones, 70% to 90% of them detected once, and about 2.5% sits in the top ten. This specimen belongs to a study of T cell responses to AZD1222 COVID-19 vaccine. Study-wide results and limits: Only a handful of AZD1222 recipients, several in all, had baseline seropositivity. Researchers report vaccine-associated CD4 TCRs spanning spike, with dominance at 160-218 and 743-854. The donors showed a predominance of white British ancestry and of females, with possible underestimation of clonal diversity. Regions left unmutated in variants are reportedly the target of nearly half of spike-specific TCRs.

The rearrangement uses TRBV3-1 (or the pseudogene TRBV3-2) and TRBJ2-5, with D possibly being TRBD2 (5 bases). This receptor was obtained from an adult in good health. The specimen comprised peripheral blood, sampled on day 0 of AZD1222 vaccination. CDR3 protein: CASSHFQLEQETQYF. DNA for the CDR3: TGTGCCAGCAGCCACTTTCAACTAGAGCAAGAGACCCAGTACTTC.